These 15 T cell receptor beta chains were all obtained from the same sample, sequenced in a study of T cells expressing NK-cell markers. TCRdb reprocessed the 5' RACE reads and reports one entry per CDR3 protein, with no DNA. The sample holds about 120,000 distinct CDR3 sequences. Sequencing used blood T cells: a sorted CD56 or NKG2C T cell subset, CD4+ or CD8+ T cells, or bulk PBMC T cells (not recorded which). These TCRs come from a woman aged 18 to 75 in good health.

V usage is TRBV6-5 and J usage is TRBJ2-3. CDR1 and CDR2 (germline): MNHEY, SVGAGI. This CDR3 is built from 16 residues. CDR3: CASSYPTSGFTDTQYF.

The gene calls are TRBV29-1 and TRBJ2-7; the TCRdb D gene call, TRBD1, has no DNA to confirm it. The CDR3 runs to 14 residues. Germline V gene sequence: CDR1 SQVTM, CDR2 ANQGSEA. This chain's CDR3 is CSVGLDRGAYEQYF.

V usage is TRBV4-1 and J usage is TRBJ1-3; the D call from TCRdb, TRBD1, cannot be confirmed without DNA. There are 14 residues in the CDR3. Germline CDR1 MGHRA, CDR2 YSYEKL. Here the CDR3 reads CASSQVGEGNTIYF.

The CDR3 spells CASSPLWGSLSYEQYF. The rearrangement links TRBV28 to TRBJ2-7; the D gene TCRdb calls, TRBD1, cannot be checked with no DNA. Per germline, CDR1 MDHEN and CDR2 SYDVKM. The CDR3 loop spans 16 amino acids. Full variable domain (missing parts from reference TRBV28 and TRBJ2-7): DVKVTQSSRYLVKRTGEKVFLECVQDMDHENMFWYRQDPGLGLRLIYFSYDVKMKEKGDIPEGYSVSREKKERFSLILESASTNQTSMYLCASSPLWGSLSYEQYFGPGTRLTVT.

The V gene is TRBV27, the J gene TRBJ2-1; with no DNA, the TCRdb D assignment of TRBD2 cannot be verified. In germline, CDR1 is MNHEY, CDR2 SMNVEV (reference sequence). CDR3 length: 16 residues. CDR3 region: CASSPIIAGGYNEQFF.

The chain combines TRBV7-2 with TRBJ2-5. Germline loops: CDR1 SGHTA, CDR2 FQGNSA. The CDR3 is made up of 14 amino acids. The CDR3 region is CASSVSAGLGTQYF.

CDR3 loop: CASAFASSPLHF. The chain joins TRBV27 to TRBJ1-6. The V gene's germline CDR1 is MNHEY and CDR2 SMNVEV (reference sequence). CDR3 size: 12 residues.

The J gene is TRBJ2-3, the V gene TRBV10-3; TCRdb lists TRBD2, though no DNA is available to test this call. Germline CDR1 and CDR2: ENHRY and SYGVKD. This CDR3 contains 14 residues. This chain's CDR3 is CATRPARSTDTQYF.

This chain uses TRBV27 with TRBJ2-7; the D call of TRBD1 rests on TCRdb alone, since no DNA is present to check it. The CDR3 is 14 amino acids. Germline V gene data show CDR1 as MNHEY and CDR2 as SMNVEV (reference sequence). CDR3 residues: CASSLRDSFYEQYF.

The chain combines TRBV7-9 with TRBJ2-7. This CDR3 is built from 12 residues. From germline, CDR1 is SEHNR and CDR2 FQNEAQ (reference sequence). The chain's CDR3 is CASSGSVYEQYF.

The chain links TRBV4-3 to TRBJ2-7; TCRdb's D gene call, TRBD1, goes unchecked for lack of DNA. Germline V gene sequence: CDR1 LGHNA, CDR2 YSLEER. This CDR3 comprises 15 residues. CDR3 residues: CASSQETEVNYEQYF.

The chain employs TRBV6-5 and TRBJ2-7. Germline V lookup: CDR1 MNHEY, CDR2 SVGAGI. The CDR3 has 15 amino acids. The CDR3 region is CASSYGGTASYEQYF.

The V gene is TRBV5-6, the J gene TRBJ2-1; TCRdb gives TRBD1 as the D gene, but with no DNA this cannot be confirmed. This CDR3 has 15 amino acids. The germline V gene encodes CDR1 SGHDT and CDR2 YYEEEE. The CDR3 spells CASSSDRVTYNEQFF.

This chain joins TRBV5-1 and TRBJ2-3; there is no DNA to check the TCRdb D call of TRBD2. The length of the CDR3 is 15 residues. Looked up from germline, CDR1 is SGHRS and CDR2 is YFSETQ. The CDR3 protein is CASSFLAFSTDTQYF.

The chain recombines TRBV12-3 or TRBV12-4 with TRBJ2-5; TCRdb calls TRBD2, which cannot be checked without DNA. This CDR3 has 13 amino acids. The CDR3 sequence: CASSFGPAETQYF.